This is a list of T cell receptor beta chains from one sample in a study of shared clonotypes between healthy human individuals. Produced via immunoSEQ multiplex PCR; TCRdb's table is partial and in-frame only. The table records about 990,000 clones, more than 75% of them present only once. The sequenced sample was memory CD4+ T cells from PBMCs. All receptors come from a man between 18 and 35 years old in good health. Some clones in this sample may be carry-over from other donors' samples. Both conserved end residues are part of each CDR3. Each record gives: CDR3 protein, CDR3 DNA, J gene, D gene, V gene, clone size. A D gene is named only where the DNA matches it firmly. The size entry is marked missing in some rows and otherwise reads once, few, many or a size class.

CDR3: CASSPIRVSGNTIYF; DNA: TGTGCCAGCTCACCAATCAGGGTCTCTGGAAACACCATATATTTT; J: TRBJ1-3; D: -; V: TRBV18; size: -
CDR3: CASSYHGGLSQPQHF; DNA: TGTGCCAGCAGTTACCACGGGGGTCTGAGCCAGCCCCAGCATTTT; J: TRBJ1-5; D: -; V: TRBV6-6; size: -
CDR3: CASRVEGISGNTIYF; DNA: TGTGCCAGCAGGGTCGAGGGTATCTCTGGAAACACCATATATTTT; J: TRBJ1-3; D: -; V: TRBV2; size: -
CDR3: CSGGSRADTQYF; DNA: TGCAGCGGTGGGTCCAGGGCGGATACGCAGTATTTT; J: TRBJ2-3; D: -; V: TRBV29-1; size: -
CDR3: CASSYSSGRPPYEQYF; DNA: TGTGCCAGCAGCTATTCTAGCGGGAGGCCGCCCTACGAGCAGTACTTC; J: TRBJ2-7; D: TRBD2; V: TRBV7-2; size: -
CDR3: CASSQSLIYEQYF; DNA: TGTGCCAGCAGCCAAAGCCTGATCTACGAGCAGTACTTC; J: TRBJ2-7; D: -; V: TRBV4-2; size: -
CDR3: CSVELAGAVGTDTQYF; DNA: TGCAGCGTTGAACTAGCGGGAGCAGTTGGCACAGATACGCAGTATTTT; J: TRBJ2-3; D: TRBD2; V: TRBV29-1; size: -
CDR3: CASSPVGDNYGYTF; DNA: TGCGCCAGCAGCCCCGTTGGGGATAACTATGGCTACACCTTC; J: TRBJ1-2; D: -; V: TRBV5-1; size: few
CDR3: CASSLDPLAGEIEQYF; DNA: TGTGCCAGCAGCTTAGATCCACTAGCGGGAGAGATCGAGCAGTACTTC; J: TRBJ2-7; D: TRBD2; V: TRBV7-2; size: few
CDR3: CASSTPPGIKPQHF; DNA: TGTGCCAGTAGTACTCCACCAGGGATAAAGCCCCAGCATTTT; J: TRBJ1-5; D: -; V: TRBV19; size: -
CDR3: CASSSIYNEQFF; DNA: TGTGCCAGCAGCTCGATCTACAATGAGCAGTTCTTC; J: TRBJ2-1; D: -; V: TRBV11-2; size: -
CDR3: CASSLEAGGAGTQYF; DNA: TGCGCCAGCAGCTTGGAGGCAGGGGGTGCGGGGACCCAGTACTTC; J: TRBJ2-5; D: TRBD1; V: TRBV5-1; size: few
CDR3: CASSLRFTEAFF; DNA: TGTGCCAGCAGTTTACGATTCACTGAAGCTTTCTTT; J: TRBJ1-1; D: -; V: TRBV28; size: -
CDR3: CASSPHDRTHYGYTF; DNA: TGTGCCAGCAGTCCACACGACAGGACCCACTATGGCTACACCTTC; J: TRBJ1-2; D: -; V: TRBV28; size: -
CDR3: CASSLAAGTQYF; DNA: TGTGCCAGCAGCTTGGCGGCGGGGACGCAGTATTTT; J: TRBJ2-3; D: -; V: TRBV5-6; size: -
CDR3: CASGKFDHEQYF; DNA: TGTGCCAGCGGGAAATTTGACCACGAGCAGTACTTC; J: TRBJ2-7; D: -; V: TRBV2; size: once
CDR3: CASRPSTRQGPYEQYF; DNA: TGCGCCAGCAGGCCGTCCACTAGGCAGGGACCCTACGAGCAGTACTTC; J: TRBJ2-7; D: -; V: TRBV5-1; size: -
CDR3: CASSVSGSSHNEQFF; DNA: TGTGCCAGCAGCGTCAGCGGGAGTAGCCACAATGAGCAGTTCTTC; J: TRBJ2-1; D: TRBD2; V: TRBV9; size: -
CDR3: CASAEWGSGQPQHF; DNA: TGCGCCAGCGCAGAATGGGGATCTGGTCAGCCCCAGCATTTT; J: TRBJ1-5; D: -; V: TRBV10-1; size: few
CDR3: CASRPQDSSTDTQYF; DNA: TGTGCCAGCAGGCCCCAGGACAGTAGCACAGATACGCAGTATTTT; J: TRBJ2-3; D: -; V: TRBV28; size: -
CDR3: CASSERGVTSNQPQHF; DNA: TGTGCCAGCAGTGAACGGGGGGTTACTAGCAATCAGCCCCAGCATTTT; J: TRBJ1-5; D: -; V: TRBV6-1; size: -
CDR3: CASSELRGSNEQFF; DNA: TGTGCCAGCAGTGAGCTTAGGGGAAGCAATGAGCAGTTCTTC; J: TRBJ2-1; D: -; V: TRBV25-1; size: -
CDR3: CASSGLAGNYEQYF; DNA: TGTGCCAGCAGCGGACTAGCGGGAAATTACGAGCAGTACTTC; J: TRBJ2-7; D: TRBD2; V: TRBV25-1; size: -
CDR3: CASSSPTGGGTETQYF; DNA: TGCGCCAGCAGCTCCCCGACAGGGGGAGGCACAGAGACCCAGTACTTC; J: TRBJ2-5; D: TRBD1; V: TRBV5-1; size: -
CDR3: CASSLNSAGANYGYTF; DNA: TGTGCCAGCAGCTTAAATTCAGCAGGGGCTAACTATGGCTACACCTTC; J: TRBJ1-2; D: -; V: TRBV7-3; size: -
CDR3: CASSPLGRPDTQYF; DNA: TGTGCCAGCAGCCCGTTAGGGAGGCCAGATACGCAGTATTTT; J: TRBJ2-3; D: -; V: TRBV27; size: -
CDR3: CASSLAGSVVYEQYF; DNA: TGTGCCAGCAGCTTAGCGGGTAGCGTGGTCTACGAGCAGTACTTC; J: TRBJ2-7; D: -; V: TRBV7-2; size: -
CDR3: CASSYGTSGSGETQYF; DNA: TGTGCCAGCAGTTACGGCACTAGCGGGAGTGGGGAGACCCAGTACTTC; J: TRBJ2-5; D: TRBD2; V: TRBV6-6; size: -
CDR3: CASSYSLAGPVNEQFF; DNA: TGCGCCAGCAGCTACAGCTTAGCGGGCCCTGTCAATGAGCAGTTCTTC; J: TRBJ2-1; D: TRBD2; V: TRBV5-1; size: -
CDR3: CASRPLAGRGNEQFF; DNA: TGCGCCAGCAGACCCCTAGCGGGACGTGGCAATGAGCAGTTCTTC; J: TRBJ2-1; D: TRBD2; V: TRBV10-2; size: -
CDR3: CASGPDGYTEAFF; DNA: TGTGCCAGTGGACCGGACGGTTACACTGAAGCTTTCTTT; J: TRBJ1-1; D: -; V: TRBV19; size: few
CDR3: CASSYWSVLIQYF; DNA: TGTGCCAGCAGTTACTGGTCAGTTCTCATTCAGTACTTC; J: TRBJ2-4; D: -; V: TRBV6-7; size: -
CDR3: CATSRDQRGGTDTQYF; DNA: TGTGCCACCAGCAGAGATCAGAGAGGGGGCACAGATACGCAGTATTTT; J: TRBJ2-3; D: -; V: TRBV15; size: -
CDR3: CASSLGQNGNTIYF; DNA: TGTGCCAGCAGCTTGGGCCAGAATGGAAACACCATATATTTT; J: TRBJ1-3; D: -; V: TRBV5-4; size: -
CDR3: CASSPEREGYNEQFF; DNA: TGCGCCAGCAGCCCTGAGAGGGAGGGCTACAATGAGCAGTTCTTC; J: TRBJ2-1; D: TRBD2; V: TRBV5-1; size: once
CDR3: CASRSGGGLGDTEAFF; DNA: TGTGCCAGCAGATCGGGTGGAGGTTTGGGGGACACTGAAGCTTTCTTT; J: TRBJ1-1; D: -; V: TRBV2; size: -
CDR3: CSARGTVEAFF; DNA: TGCAGTGCTAGAGGGACCGTTGAAGCTTTCTTT; J: TRBJ1-1; D: -; V: TRBV20-1; size: -
CDR3: CASSLGTVNTEAFF; DNA: TGTGCCAGCAGCTTAGGGACAGTGAACACTGAAGCTTTCTTT; J: TRBJ1-1; D: -; V: TRBV13; size: few
CDR3: CAISGALHQETQYF; DNA: TGTGCCATCAGTGGGGCTTTACACCAAGAGACCCAGTACTTC; J: TRBJ2-5; D: -; V: TRBV10-3; size: -
CDR3: CSVLPGLQETQYF; DNA: TGCAGCGTCTTACCGGGACTTCAAGAGACCCAGTACTTC; J: TRBJ2-5; D: -; V: TRBV29-1; size: -
CDR3: CASSAGVTNEKLFF; DNA: TGTGCCAGCAGTGCAGGGGTAACTAATGAAAAACTGTTTTTT; J: TRBJ1-4; D: -; V: TRBV6-1; size: once